These 21 T cell receptor beta chains originate from one sample sequenced in a study of blood T cell repertoires in COVID-19. The data were produced by immunoSEQ multiplex PCR, yet TCRdb's version contains in-frame clones alone and is incomplete. This table has fewer than 200,000 clones, about four fifths appearing once. Sequencing was carried out using PBMCs or T cells enriched from blood (not recorded which). These receptors were collected from a woman between 45 and 65 years old in a cohort exposed to, infected with or recovered from COVID-19 (not recorded which).

This clone was seen only a few times. The V call is TRBV15, the J call TRBJ1-3; 7 bases agree with TRBD1. Germline values: CDR1 LNHNV, CDR2 YYDKDF (reference sequence). The CDR3 contains 15 residues. The V gene end was trimmed by 1 base and the J gene end by 4 bases; junction bases not matched to a gene: 4. The CDR3 loop reads CATSRGQGLGNTIYF. CDR3 DNA: TGTGCCACCAGCAGAGGACAGGGTTTGGGAAACACCATATATTTT.

This chain uses TRBV28 with TRBJ2-3, with D possibly TRBD2 on 6 matching bases. Trimming pared 6 bases from V and 0 bases from J, leaving 19 bases between. Germline lookup yields CDR1 MDHEN and CDR2 SYDVKM. The CDR3 contains 17 residues. CDR3 DNA: TGTGCCAGCAGCCCCCTCTGGGGGGACCCTAGCACAGATACGCAGTATTTT. Encoded protein: CASSPLWGDPSTDTQYF.

CDR3 sequence (DNA): TGTGCCAGCAGCCAATCGGGGGAAGGGCTCAACGAGCAGTACTTC. Translated, it gives CASSQSGEGLNEQYF. The gene calls are TRBV7-9 and TRBJ2-7; D might be TRBD2 (6 bases). CDR3 length: 15 residues. Germline CDR1 and CDR2: SEHNR and FQNEAQ (reference sequence). V shed 5 bases and J shed 5 bases, with 19 bases lying between them. Using reference TRBV7-9 and TRBJ2-7 for the parts outside the CDR3, the full variable domain is DTGVSQNPRHKITKRGQNVTFRCDPISEHNRLYWYRQTLGQGPEFLTYFQNEAQLEKSRLLSDRFSAERPKGSFSTLEIQRTEQGDSAMYLCASSQSGEGLNEQYFGPGTRLTVT.

This chain links TRBV27 with TRBJ2-7; D not resolved. The CDR3 contains 14 residues. Germline CDR1 reads MNHEY; CDR2 reads SMNVEV (reference sequence). Deletions cut 8 bases from V and 0 bases from J, with 14 bases between. This CDR3 is CASADSRNSYEQYF. CDR3 DNA sequence: TGTGCCAGCGCAGACTCCCGAAACTCCTACGAGCAGTACTTC.

This chain uses TRBV28 with TRBJ1-4; TRBD1 might be the D (6 bases). Trimming pared 4 bases from V and 5 bases from J, leaving 17 bases between. The CDR3 is 16 residues long. CDR1 and CDR2 (germline): MDHEN, SYDVKM. The CDR3 reads CASSSLDRPQNEKLFF. The DNA of the CDR3 is TGTGCCAGCAGTTCACTAGACAGGCCCCAAAATGAAAAACTGTTTTTT.

The gene calls are TRBV7-8 and TRBJ1-5, with TRBD1 matching over 9 bases. CDR3 length: 16 amino acids. From germline, CDR1 is SGHVS and CDR2 FQNEAQ. Trimming cost V 5 bases and J 5 bases; bases outside gene matches: 10. This CDR3 reads CASSKLSGTGHQPQHF. As DNA, the CDR3 is TGTGCCAGCAGCAAATTATCCGGGACAGGGCATCAGCCCCAGCATTTT.

The V call is TRBV28, the J call TRBJ1-1, with D maybe TRBD1 (6 bases). V lost 4 bases and J lost 5, with 20 bases in between. Germline CDR1 and CDR2: MDHEN and SYDVKM. This CDR3 is built from 16 residues. The CDR3 DNA sequence: TGTGCCAGCAGTTCCCCTGGGGGCACCTATAGGACTGAAGCTTTCTTT. Translated: CASSSPGGTYRTEAFF.

This chain joins TRBV10-2 and TRBJ2-7; unclear D gene. The V and J ends lost 7 bases and 0 bases respectively, with 16 bases between them. Germline CDR1 WSHSY, CDR2 SAAADI. The CDR3 consists of 15 residues. The CDR3 spells CASIVFPGDSYEQYF. In nucleotides, the CDR3 is TGCGCCAGCATAGTTTTTCCCGGAGACTCCTACGAGCAGTACTTC.

The CDR3 DNA reads TGTGCCAGCAGCCCTGGTAGCAGGGGAATGAACACTGAAGCTTTCTTT. It yields the protein CASSPGSRGMNTEAFF. V and J are TRBV3-1 (or the pseudogene TRBV3-2) and TRBJ1-1; TRBD1 might be the D (6 bases). CDR3 length equals 16 residues. Trimming removed 4 bases from V and 0 bases from J, with 15 bases in between. From germline, CDR1 is LGHDT and CDR2 YNNKEL (reference sequence).

V usage is TRBV6-2 or TRBV6-3 and J usage is TRBJ1-3; no clear D. The CDR3 is made up of 18 amino acids. The V gene lost 2 bases and the J gene lost 0 bases, with 17 bases spanning the gap. Germline V gene data show CDR1 as MNHEY and CDR2 as SVGEGT. CDR3 amino acids: CASSYRHSPGISGNTIYF. The CDR3 DNA follows: TGTGCCAGCAGTTACCGCCATTCACCAGGAATCTCTGGAAACACCATATATTTT.

The gene calls are TRBV10-2 and TRBJ1-1; 11 positions agree with TRBD1. V trimming: 6 bases; J trimming: 8 bases; junction bases outside the gene matches: 2. Germline values: CDR1 WSHSY, CDR2 SAAADI. The CDR3 totals 12 residues. The CDR3 protein is CASRGQGGEAFF. The CDR3 DNA sequence: TGCGCCAGCAGGGGACAGGGGGGAGAAGCTTTCTTT.

The V call is TRBV3-1 (or the pseudogene TRBV3-2), the J call TRBJ2-5, with 10 bases that match TRBD2. J lost 5 bases, V lost 1 base, and 10 bases had no gene match. This CDR3 has 17 amino acids. Germline values: CDR1 LGHDT, CDR2 YNNKEL (reference sequence). The chain's CDR3 is CASSQGRLAGVGETQYF. The DNA of the CDR3 is TGTGCCAGCAGCCAAGGACGGCTAGCGGGGGTAGGGGAGACCCAGTACTTC.

Only one count was recorded for this clone. The rearrangement uses TRBV3-1 (or the pseudogene TRBV3-2) and TRBJ2-5, with D perhaps TRBD2 (6 bases). Germline CDR1 and CDR2: LGHDT and YNNKEL (reference sequence). Trimming removed 0 bases from V and 5 bases from J, with 13 bases in between. The CDR3 is made up of 15 amino acids. The CDR3, as DNA: TGTGCCAGCAGCCAAGATGCGGGATCGGGGGAGACCCAGTACTTC. Translating gives CASSQDAGSGETQYF.

The rearrangement joins TRBV27 to TRBJ2-3; a possible D gene is TRBD2 (6 bases). Trimming left V 5 bases short and J 2 bases short, with 11 bases between. The germline CDR1 and CDR2 sequences are MNHEY and SMNVEV (reference sequence). This CDR3 spans 14 amino acids. CDR3 in DNA: TGTGCCAGCAGTAATCCGGGACTCACAGATACGCAGTATTTT. Its protein product is CASSNPGLTDTQYF.

This chain connects TRBV2 to TRBJ2-3; tentatively, D is TRBD2 (7 bases). V lost 7 bases to trimming and J lost 4 bases, with 15 bases between them. This CDR3 is 14 amino acids long. Germline CDR1 reads SNHLY; CDR2 reads FYNNEI. The CDR3 sequence: CASIGRGLADTQYF. The CDR3 DNA reads as TGTGCCAGCATCGGGCGGGGGCTGGCAGATACGCAGTATTTT.

V and J are TRBV23-1 and TRBJ1-4; D is perhaps TRBD1 (5 bases). TRBV23-1 is annotated as an ORF whose role is uncertain. This CDR3 has 16 residues. V was clipped by 3 bases and J by 8 bases, with 19 bases between them. This CDR3 is CASSHPRTSKWEKLFF. The DNA for the CDR3 is TGCGCCAGCAGTCATCCCAGGACAAGTAAATGGGAAAAACTGTTTTTT.

The chain has TRBV29-1 and TRBJ2-2, with TRBD1 identical over 7 bases. V dropped 4 bases and J dropped 6; count of bases not matched to a gene: 5. The germline V gene encodes CDR1 SQVTM and CDR2 ANQGSEA. The length of the CDR3 is 13 residues. The chain's CDR3 is CSVVGQGAGELFF. CDR3 bases: TGCAGCGTTGTTGGCCAGGGGGCCGGGGAGCTGTTTTTT.

This clone appeared once. The CDR3 bases are TGCAGCGTTCTCCCTTACCTTGCGGGAGGGCCGAACACAGATACGCAGTATTTT. Translated, it gives CSVLPYLAGGPNTDTQYF. The chain uses TRBV29-1 and TRBJ2-3; 9 bases are shared with TRBD2. J gave up 2 bases and V 5 bases, and 17 bases lay outside the gene matches. CDR1 and CDR2 from the germline V gene are SQVTM and ANQGSEA. The CDR3 is made up of 18 amino acids.

Of note for this clone: Mismatch with germline at one junction end may stem from a read error. The DNA of the CDR3 is TGTGCCAGCAGCCCTAGACTAGCGGTGAACGCCGGGGAGCTGTTTTTT. It specifies CASSPRLAVNAGELFF. This sequence joins TRBV7-9 and TRBJ2-2; 9 bases fit TRBD2. CDR3 length: 16 amino acids. Looked up from germline, CDR1 is SEHNR and CDR2 is FQNEAQ (reference sequence).

The chain joins TRBV7-3 to TRBJ1-5; D might be TRBD1 (6 bases). This CDR3 has 18 residues. From germline, CDR1 is SGHTA and CDR2 FQGTGA. V was pared by 4 bases and J by 3 bases, with 22 bases between. The DNA of the CDR3 is TGTGCCAGCAGCTCTTTAAAGGAGAGTGGGGGCTACAATCAGCCCCAGCATTTT. It yields the protein CASSSLKESGGYNQPQHF.

The chain employs TRBV5-6 and TRBJ2-7; D might be TRBD1 (6 bases). V lost 2 bases, J lost 4 bases, and 13 bases lay in between. CDR1 is SGHDT and CDR2 is YYEEEE in the germline V gene. This CDR3 is built from 14 residues. The CDR3 region has the DNA TGTGCCAGCAGCTTAAAGGACAGTCAGTACGAGCAGTACTTC. Protein product: CASSLKDSQYEQYF.